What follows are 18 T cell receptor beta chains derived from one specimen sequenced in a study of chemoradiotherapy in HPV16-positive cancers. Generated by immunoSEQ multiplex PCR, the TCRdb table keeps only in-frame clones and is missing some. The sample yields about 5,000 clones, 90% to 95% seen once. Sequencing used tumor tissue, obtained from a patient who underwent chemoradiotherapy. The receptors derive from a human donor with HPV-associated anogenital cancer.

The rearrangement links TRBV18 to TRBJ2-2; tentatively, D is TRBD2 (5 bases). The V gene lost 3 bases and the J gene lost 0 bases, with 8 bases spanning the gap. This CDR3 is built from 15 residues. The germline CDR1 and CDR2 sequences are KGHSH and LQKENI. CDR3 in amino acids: CASSPRATNTGELFF. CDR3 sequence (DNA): TGTGCCAGCTCACCGCGGGCAACGAACACCGGGGAGCTGTTTTTT.

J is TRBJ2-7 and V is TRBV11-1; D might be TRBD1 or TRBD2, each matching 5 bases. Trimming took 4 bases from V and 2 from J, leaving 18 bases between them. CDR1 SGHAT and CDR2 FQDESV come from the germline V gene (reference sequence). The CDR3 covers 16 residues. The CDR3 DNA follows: TGTGCCAGCAGCTCATACTCTCGGGACCTGGCCTACGAGCAGTACTTC. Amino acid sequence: CASSSYSRDLAYEQYF.

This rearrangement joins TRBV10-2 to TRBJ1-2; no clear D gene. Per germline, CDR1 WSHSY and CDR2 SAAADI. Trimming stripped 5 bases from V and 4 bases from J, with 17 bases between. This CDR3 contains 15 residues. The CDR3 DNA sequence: TGCGCCAGCAGTAGGGCTGGGAATTTTATCTATGGCTACACCTTC. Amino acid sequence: CASSRAGNFIYGYTF.

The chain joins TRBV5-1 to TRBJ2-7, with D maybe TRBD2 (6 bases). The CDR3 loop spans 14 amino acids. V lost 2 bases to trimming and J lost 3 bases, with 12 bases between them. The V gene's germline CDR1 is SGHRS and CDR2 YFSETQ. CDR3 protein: CASSLPGRNYEQYF. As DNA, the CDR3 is TGCGCCAGCAGCTTACCAGGGAGGAACTACGAGCAGTACTTC.

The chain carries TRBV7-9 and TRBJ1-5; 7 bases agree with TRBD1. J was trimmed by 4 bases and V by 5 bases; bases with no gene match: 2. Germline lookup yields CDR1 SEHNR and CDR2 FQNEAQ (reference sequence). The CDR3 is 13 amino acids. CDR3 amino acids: CASSPGGNQPQHF. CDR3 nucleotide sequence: TGTGCCAGCAGCCCAGGGGGAAATCAGCCCCAGCATTTT.

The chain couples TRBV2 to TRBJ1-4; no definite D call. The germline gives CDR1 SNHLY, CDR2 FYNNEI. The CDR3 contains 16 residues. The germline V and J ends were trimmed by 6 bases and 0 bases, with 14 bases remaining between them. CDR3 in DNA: TGTGCCAGCAGCCGAGACCCCTATGCAACTAATGAAAAACTGTTTTTT. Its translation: CASSRDPYATNEKLFF.

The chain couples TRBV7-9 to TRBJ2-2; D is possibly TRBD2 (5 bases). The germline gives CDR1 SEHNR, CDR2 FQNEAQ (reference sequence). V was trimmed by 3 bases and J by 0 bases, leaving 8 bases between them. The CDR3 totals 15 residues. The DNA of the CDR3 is TGTGCCAGCAGCTTGGACTCAGCGAACACCGGGGAGCTGTTTTTT. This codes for CASSLDSANTGELFF.

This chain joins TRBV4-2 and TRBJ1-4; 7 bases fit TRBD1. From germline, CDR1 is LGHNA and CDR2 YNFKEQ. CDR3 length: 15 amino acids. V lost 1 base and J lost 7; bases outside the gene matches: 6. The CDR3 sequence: CASSQGDRAGEKLFF. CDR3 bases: TGTGCCAGCAGCCAAGGCGACAGGGCCGGTGAAAAACTGTTTTTT.

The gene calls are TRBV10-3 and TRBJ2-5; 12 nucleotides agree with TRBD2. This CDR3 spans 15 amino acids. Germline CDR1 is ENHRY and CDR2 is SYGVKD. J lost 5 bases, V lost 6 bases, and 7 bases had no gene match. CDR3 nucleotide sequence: TGTGCCATCAGCCCCGCGGGACTAGCGGGCGAGACCCAGTACTTC. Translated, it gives CAISPAGLAGETQYF.

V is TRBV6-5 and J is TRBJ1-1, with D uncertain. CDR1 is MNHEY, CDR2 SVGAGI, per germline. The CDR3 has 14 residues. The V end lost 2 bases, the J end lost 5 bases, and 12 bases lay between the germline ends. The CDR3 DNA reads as TGTGCCAGCAGTTACGGGGTAGGGAAAACTGAAGCTTTCTTT. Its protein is CASSYGVGKTEAFF.

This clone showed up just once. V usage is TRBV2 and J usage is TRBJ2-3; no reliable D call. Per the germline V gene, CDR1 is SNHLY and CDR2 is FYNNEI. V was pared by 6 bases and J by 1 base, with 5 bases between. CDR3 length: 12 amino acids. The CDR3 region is CASRAGTDTQYF. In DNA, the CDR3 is TGTGCCAGCAGGGCCGGCACAGATACGCAGTATTTT.

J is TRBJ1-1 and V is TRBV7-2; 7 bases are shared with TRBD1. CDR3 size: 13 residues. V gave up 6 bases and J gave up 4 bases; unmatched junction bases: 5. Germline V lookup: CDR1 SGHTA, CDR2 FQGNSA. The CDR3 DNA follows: TGTGCCAGCAGTCCAGGGGGAAGCACTGAAGCTTTCTTT. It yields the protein CASSPGGSTEAFF.

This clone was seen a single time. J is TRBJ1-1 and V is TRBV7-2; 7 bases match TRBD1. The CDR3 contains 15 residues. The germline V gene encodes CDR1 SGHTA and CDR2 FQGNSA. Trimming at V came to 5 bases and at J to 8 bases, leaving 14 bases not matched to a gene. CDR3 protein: CASSRRTGTNQEAFF. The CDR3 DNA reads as TGTGCCAGCAGCCGCAGGACAGGAACAAACCAAGAAGCTTTCTTT.

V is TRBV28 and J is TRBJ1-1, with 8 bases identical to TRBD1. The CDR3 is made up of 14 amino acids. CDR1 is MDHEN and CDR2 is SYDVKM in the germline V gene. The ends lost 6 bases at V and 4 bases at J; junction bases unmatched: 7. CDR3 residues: CASRFRGHGTEAFF. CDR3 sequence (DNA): TGTGCCAGCAGGTTCAGGGGGCACGGCACTGAAGCTTTCTTT.

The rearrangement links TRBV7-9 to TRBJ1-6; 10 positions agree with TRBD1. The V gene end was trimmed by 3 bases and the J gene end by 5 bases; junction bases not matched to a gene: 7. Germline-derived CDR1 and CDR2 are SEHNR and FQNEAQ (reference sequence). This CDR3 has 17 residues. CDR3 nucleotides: TGTGCCAGCAGCTTCGGACAGGGGGGCACAAATAATTCACCCCTCCACTTT. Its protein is CASSFGQGGTNNSPLHF.

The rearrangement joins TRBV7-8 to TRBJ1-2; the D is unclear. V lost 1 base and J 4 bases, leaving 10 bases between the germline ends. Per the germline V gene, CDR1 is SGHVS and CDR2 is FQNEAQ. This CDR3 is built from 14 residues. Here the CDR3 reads CASSLERLGYGYTF. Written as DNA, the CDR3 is TGTGCCAGCAGCTTAGAACGTTTAGGCTATGGCTACACCTTC. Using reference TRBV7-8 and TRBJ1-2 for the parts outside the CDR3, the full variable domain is GAGVSQSPRYKVAKRGQDVALRCDPISGHVSLFWYQQALGQGPEFLTYFQNEAQLDKSGLPSDRFFAERPEGSVSTLKIQRTQQEDSAVYLCASSLERLGYGYTFGSGTRLTVV.

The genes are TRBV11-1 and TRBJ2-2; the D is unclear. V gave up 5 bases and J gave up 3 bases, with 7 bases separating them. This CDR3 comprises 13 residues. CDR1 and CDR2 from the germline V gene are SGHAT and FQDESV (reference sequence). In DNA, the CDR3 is TGTGCCAGCAGCCCTCAGTACACCGGGGAGCTGTTTTTT. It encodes CASSPQYTGELFF.

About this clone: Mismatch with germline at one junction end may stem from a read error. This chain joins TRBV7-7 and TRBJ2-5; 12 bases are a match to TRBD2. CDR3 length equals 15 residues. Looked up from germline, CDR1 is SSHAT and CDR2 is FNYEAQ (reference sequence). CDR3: CASSLELAGGETQYF. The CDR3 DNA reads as TGTGCTAGCAGCTTAGAGCTAGCGGGGGGGGAGACCCAGTACTTC.